The 21 T cell receptor beta chains below come from one sample, sequenced in a study of blood T cell repertoires in COVID-19. The protocol was immunoSEQ multiplex PCR, while the TCRdb copy is restricted to in-frame clones and leaves out a portion. This table holds some 250,000 clones, about 80% found once. Sequenced material: peripheral blood. These receptors were collected from a woman aged 80 or older with acute or convalescent COVID-19.

This chain connects TRBV7-8 to TRBJ2-1; TRBD2 is a possible D gene (5 bases). Trimming removed 5 bases at V and 4 bases at J, with 27 bases between. The germline gives CDR1 SGHVS, CDR2 FQNEAQ. The CDR3 loop spans 19 amino acids. CDR3 in DNA: TGTGCCAGCAGCGGAGTCCCTCGCGGGTTTGGTCTCGGTTACAATGAGCAGTTCTTC. Its protein is CASSGVPRGFGLGYNEQFF.

This clone appeared a single time. The CDR3 reads CASRPQAGGYTF. CDR3 nucleotides: TGTGCCAGCAGACCACAGGCGGGGGGCTACACCTTC. V usage is TRBV28 and J usage is TRBJ1-2; TRBD1 might be the D (5 bases). CDR1 MDHEN and CDR2 SYDVKM come from the germline V gene. CDR3 length: 12 residues. V was shortened by 6 bases and J by 8 bases, with 13 bases between the two germline ends.

The gene calls are TRBV30 and TRBJ1-5, with D tentatively TRBD1 (5 bases). Trimming removed 0 bases at V and 4 bases at J, with 10 bases between. CDR1 is GTSNPN and CDR2 is SVGIG in the germline V gene (reference sequence). This CDR3 has 14 amino acids. The CDR3 loop is CAWSVQTANQPQHF. CDR3 bases: TGTGCCTGGAGTGTACAGACAGCGAATCAGCCCCAGCATTTT.

V and J are TRBV24-1 and TRBJ2-1, with TRBD2 matching 10 bases. The ends lost 1 base at V and 9 bases at J; junction bases unmatched: 11. Germline V gives CDR1 KGHDR, CDR2 SFDVKD. The CDR3 is 17 residues long. Here the CDR3 reads CATSDFVLAGDSGEQFF. The DNA of the CDR3 is TGTGCCACCAGTGATTTTGTCCTAGCGGGGGACTCAGGTGAGCAGTTCTTC.

This chain joins TRBV6-5 and TRBJ1-2, with D perhaps matching TRBD1 (5 bases). The CDR3 loop spans 15 amino acids. Trimming took off 5 bases at V and 0 bases at J, with 13 bases between the two ends. Per the germline V gene, CDR1 is MNHEY and CDR2 is SVGAGI. CDR3 amino acids: CASSPGTLSNYGYTF. CDR3 DNA sequence: TGTGCCAGCAGTCCCGGGACTTTATCTAACTATGGCTACACCTTC.

CDR3 sequence: CASQSGELFF. In nucleotides, the CDR3 is TGTGCCAGCCAATCCGGGGAGCTGTTTTTT. The chain is built from TRBV12-3 or TRBV12-4 and TRBJ2-2; no clear D gene. CDR3 length: 10 residues. The V gene lost 8 bases and the J gene lost 6 bases, with 4 bases spanning the gap.

The chain uses TRBV5-1 and TRBJ1-4, with 9 bases fitting TRBD1. The CDR3 spans 16 residues. Germline values: CDR1 SGHRS, CDR2 YFSETQ. The J segment lost 4 bases and the V segment lost 1 base, leaving 5 bases of the junction unmatched. Here the CDR3 DNA reads TGCGCCAGCAGCTTGAGGGCGGGACAGGGTAATGAAAAACTGTTTTTT. It yields the protein CASSLRAGQGNEKLFF.

The chain uses TRBV7-2 and TRBJ1-1, with unresolved D. The CDR3 sequence is 15 residues long. V was clipped by 1 base and J by 3 bases, with 12 bases between them. Germline loops: CDR1 SGHTA, CDR2 FQGNSA. The CDR3 DNA reads as TGTGCCAGCAGCTTAGACGGGGTTTTTGACACTGAAGCTTTCTTT. Translating it yields CASSLDGVFDTEAFF.

J is TRBJ1-1 and V is TRBV12-3 or TRBV12-4; D might be TRBD1 (5 bases). V gave up 7 bases and J gave up 5 bases, with 8 bases separating them. The CDR3 consists of 11 residues. DNA of the CDR3: TGTGCCAGCATCCGGGGGACTGAAGCTTTCTTT. Encoded protein: CASIRGTEAFF.

The chain employs TRBV7-2 and TRBJ1-3; D gene ambiguous. Deletions cut 1 base from V and 0 bases from J, with 7 bases between. CDR3 length: 15 residues. Germline loops: CDR1 SGHTA, CDR2 FQGNSA. The CDR3 is CASSLEEGSGNTIYF. DNA of the CDR3: TGTGCCAGCAGCTTAGAGGAGGGCTCTGGAAACACCATATATTTT.

The CDR3 region is CASSFRSWGDTGELFF. In nucleotides, the CDR3 is TGTGCCAGCAGCTTTCGAAGCTGGGGGGACACCGGGGAGCTGTTTTTT. The chain carries TRBV7-8 and TRBJ2-2; the D gene is possibly TRBD2 (6 bases). Looked up from germline, CDR1 is SGHVS and CDR2 is FQNEAQ. The CDR3 contains 16 residues. Trimming shortened V by 3 bases and J by 3 bases, and 14 bases separated the two germline ends.

V gene TRBV7-9 combines with J gene TRBJ2-5; possibly TRBD2 for D (6 bases). V was shortened by 6 bases and J by 2 bases, with 13 bases between the two germline ends. CDR1 is SEHNR and CDR2 is FQNEAQ in the germline V gene (reference sequence). CDR3 length equals 14 residues. The CDR3 sequence: CASSMRAGQETQYF. The CDR3 DNA sequence: TGTGCCAGCAGTATGAGGGCGGGGCAAGAGACCCAGTACTTC.

V is TRBV5-1 and J is TRBJ2-1, with 14 bases fitting TRBD2. The germline V gene encodes CDR1 SGHRS and CDR2 YFSETQ. CDR3 length: 18 residues. J lost 0 bases, V lost 4 bases, and 6 bases had no gene match. The CDR3 sequence: CASSTGGLAGGSYNEQFF. The CDR3 DNA is TGCGCCAGCAGCACAGGCGGACTAGCGGGGGGCTCCTACAATGAGCAGTTCTTC. The complete variable domain, with remaining parts taken from reference TRBV5-1 and TRBJ2-1, reads KAGVTQTPRYLIKTRGQQVTLSCSPISGHRSVSWYQQTPGQGLQFLFEYFSETQRNKGNFPGRFSGRQFSNSRSEMNVSTLELGDSALYLCASSTGGLAGGSYNEQFFGPGTRLTVL.

This chain connects TRBV4-2 to TRBJ1-5, with TRBD1 as a possible D gene (5 bases). The CDR3 runs 17 residues. Germline lookup yields CDR1 LGHNA and CDR2 YNFKEQ. V was shortened by 3 bases and J by 3 bases, with 18 bases between the two germline ends. CDR3 protein: CASSHQRLGVDNQPQHF. The CDR3 region has the DNA TGTGCCAGCAGCCACCAGAGGTTAGGGGTGGACAATCAGCCCCAGCATTTT.

This chain links TRBV5-1 with TRBJ2-1; TRBD2 matches 15 bases. This CDR3 contains 20 residues. The germline V gene has CDR1 SGHRS and CDR2 YFSETQ. V trimming: 4 bases; J trimming: 0 bases; junction bases outside the gene matches: 11. DNA of the CDR3: TGCGCCAGCAGCGGGCCAGGGACTAGCGGGGGGTCCAGCTCCTACAATGAGCAGTTCTTC. Translating gives CASSGPGTSGGSSSYNEQFF.

The chain recombines TRBV7-2 with TRBJ1-2; D ambiguous. Trimming pared 1 base from V and 4 bases from J, leaving 13 bases between. The germline CDR1 and CDR2 sequences are SGHTA and FQGNSA. There are 15 residues in the CDR3. CDR3 region: CASSLGFRGGYGYTF. The CDR3, as DNA: TGTGCCAGCAGCTTAGGTTTCCGAGGAGGCTATGGCTACACCTTC.

The chain has TRBV2 and TRBJ1-5; no reliable D call. The CDR3 sequence is 14 residues long. Per germline, CDR1 SNHLY and CDR2 FYNNEI. The ends were cut back, 3 bases at V and 1 base at J, with 7 bases in the middle. CDR3 loop: CASSDPASNQPQHF. In DNA form, the CDR3 reads TGTGCCAGCAGTGACCCAGCGAGCAATCAGCCCCAGCATTTT.

The J gene is TRBJ1-5, the V gene TRBV28, with a possible D match to TRBD1 (5 bases). The CDR3 runs 14 residues. The V gene lost 5 bases and the J gene lost 1 base, with 9 bases spanning the gap. Germline V gene data show CDR1 as MDHEN and CDR2 as SYDVKM. The DNA of the CDR3 is TGTGCCAGCAGTCACCGGACAAGCAATCAGCCCCAGCATTTT. It translates to CASSHRTSNQPQHF.

The chain joins TRBV2 to TRBJ2-7; D might be TRBD1 (5 bases). V was shortened by 6 bases and J by 2 bases, with 8 bases between the two germline ends. Germline loops: CDR1 SNHLY, CDR2 FYNNEI. This CDR3 is built from 12 residues. CDR3 in amino acids: CASRGEPYEQYF. In DNA, the CDR3 is TGTGCCAGCAGAGGGGAACCCTACGAGCAGTACTTC.

The chain has TRBV7-8 and TRBJ2-7; D is perhaps TRBD1 (5 bases). Germline V gene sequence: CDR1 SGHVS, CDR2 FQNEAQ. The CDR3 length is 13 residues. With 4 bases removed from V and 2 bases from J, the gap between germline ends came to 9 bases. CDR3 in DNA: TGTGCCAGCAGCTACGACAGCGCCTACGAGCAGTACTTC. Protein sequence: CASSYDSAYEQYF.

The chain has TRBV24-1 and TRBJ2-3; D possibly corresponds to TRBD2 (6 bases). CDR3 length equals 17 residues. From germline, CDR1 is KGHDR and CDR2 SFDVKD. V dropped 3 bases and J dropped 4 bases, with 19 bases sitting between them. CDR3 sequence (DNA): TGTGCCACCAGTGATGGGAATCCGGGACGGAGGGCAGATACGCAGTATTTT. Protein: CATSDGNPGRRADTQYF.